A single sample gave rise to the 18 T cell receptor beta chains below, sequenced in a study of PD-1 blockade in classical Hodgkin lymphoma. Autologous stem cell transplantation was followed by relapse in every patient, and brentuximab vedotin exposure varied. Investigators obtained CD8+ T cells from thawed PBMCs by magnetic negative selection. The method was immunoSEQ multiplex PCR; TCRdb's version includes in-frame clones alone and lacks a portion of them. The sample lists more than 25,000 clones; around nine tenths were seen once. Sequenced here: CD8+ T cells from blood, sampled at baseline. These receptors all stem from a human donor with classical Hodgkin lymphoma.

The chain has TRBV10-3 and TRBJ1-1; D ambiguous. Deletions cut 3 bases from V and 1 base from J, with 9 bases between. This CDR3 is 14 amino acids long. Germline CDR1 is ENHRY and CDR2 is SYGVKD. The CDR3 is CAISEENQNTEAFF. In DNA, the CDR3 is TGTGCCATCAGTGAAGAAAACCAGAACACTGAAGCTTTCTTT.

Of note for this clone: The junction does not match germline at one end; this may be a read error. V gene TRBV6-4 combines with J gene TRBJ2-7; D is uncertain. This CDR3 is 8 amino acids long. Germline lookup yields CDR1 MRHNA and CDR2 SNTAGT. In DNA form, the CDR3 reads TGTGCCAGCAGAAGGAATAACTTC. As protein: CASRRNNF.

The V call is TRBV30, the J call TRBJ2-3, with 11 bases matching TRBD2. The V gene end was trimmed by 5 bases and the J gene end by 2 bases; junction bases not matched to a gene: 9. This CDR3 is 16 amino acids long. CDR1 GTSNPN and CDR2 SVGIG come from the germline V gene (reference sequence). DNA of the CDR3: TGTGCCTGGGCCCAGGGGACTAGCGGCCTCACAGATACGCAGTATTTT. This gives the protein CAWAQGTSGLTDTQYF.

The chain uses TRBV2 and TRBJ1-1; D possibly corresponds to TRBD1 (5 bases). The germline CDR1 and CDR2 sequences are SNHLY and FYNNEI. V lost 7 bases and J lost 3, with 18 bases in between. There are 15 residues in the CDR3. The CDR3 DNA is TGTGCCAGCAACCCTGGGTGGGAGGGGTACACTGAAGCTTTCTTT. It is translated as CASNPGWEGYTEAFF.

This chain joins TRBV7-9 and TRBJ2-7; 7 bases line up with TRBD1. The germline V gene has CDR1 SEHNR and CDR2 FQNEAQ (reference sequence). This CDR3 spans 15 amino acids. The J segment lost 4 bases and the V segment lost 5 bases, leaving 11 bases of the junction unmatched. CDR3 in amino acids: CASSPPVTGSYEQYF. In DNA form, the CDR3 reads TGTGCCAGCAGCCCCCCCGTGACAGGGTCGTACGAGCAGTACTTC. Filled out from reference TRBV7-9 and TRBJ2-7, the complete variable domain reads DTGVSQNPRHKITKRGQNVTFRCDPISEHNRLYWYRQTLGQGPEFLTYFQNEAQLEKSRLLSDRFSAERPKGSFSTLEIQRTEQGDSAMYLCASSPPVTGSYEQYFGPGTRLTVT.

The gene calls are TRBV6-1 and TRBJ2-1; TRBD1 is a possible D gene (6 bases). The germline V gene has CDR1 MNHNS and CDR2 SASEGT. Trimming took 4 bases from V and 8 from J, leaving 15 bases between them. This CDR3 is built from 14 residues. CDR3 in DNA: TGTGCCAGCAGTGGATGGGCAGGGGTCGATGAGCAGTTCTTC. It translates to CASSGWAGVDEQFF.

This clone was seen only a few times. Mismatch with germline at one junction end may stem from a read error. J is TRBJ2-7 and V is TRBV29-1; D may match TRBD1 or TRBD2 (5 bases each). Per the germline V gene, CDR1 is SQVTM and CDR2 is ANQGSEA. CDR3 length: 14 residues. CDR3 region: CSVEGVDYSYEQYF. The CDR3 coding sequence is TGCAGCGTCGAAGGGGTCGACTACTCCTACGAGCAGTACTTC.

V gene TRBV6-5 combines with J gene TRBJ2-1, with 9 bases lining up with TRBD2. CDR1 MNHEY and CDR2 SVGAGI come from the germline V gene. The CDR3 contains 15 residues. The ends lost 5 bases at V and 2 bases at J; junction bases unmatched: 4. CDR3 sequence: CASSILAGTYNEQFF. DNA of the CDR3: TGTGCCAGCAGTATCCTAGCGGGAACCTACAATGAGCAGTTCTTC.

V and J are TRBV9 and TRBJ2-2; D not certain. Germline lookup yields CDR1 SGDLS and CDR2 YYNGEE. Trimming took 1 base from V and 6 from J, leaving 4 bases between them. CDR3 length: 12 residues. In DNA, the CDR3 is TGTGCCAGCAGCGTATCGGCCGGGGAGCTGTTTTTT. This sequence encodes CASSVSAGELFF. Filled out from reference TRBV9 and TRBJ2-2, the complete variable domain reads DSGVTQTPKHLITATGQRVTLRCSPRSGDLSVYWYQQSLDQGLQFLIQYYNGEERAKGNILERFSAQQFPDLHSELNLSSLELGDSALYFCASSVSAGELFFGEGSRLTVL.

The CDR3 is CASMDLMYSNQPQHF. In DNA form, the CDR3 reads TGTGCCAGTATGGACCTAATGTATAGCAATCAGCCCCAGCATTTT. The J gene is TRBJ1-5, the V gene TRBV19; D not certain. Germline loops: CDR1 LNHDA, CDR2 SQIVND (reference sequence). The V and J ends lost 7 bases and 0 bases respectively, with 13 bases between them. This CDR3 is built from 15 residues. Using reference TRBV19 and TRBJ1-5 for the parts outside the CDR3, the full variable domain is DGGITQSPKYLFRKEGQNVTLSCEQNLNHDAMYWYRQDPGQGLRLIYYSQIVNDFQKGDIAEGYSVSREKKESFPLTVTSAQKNPTAFYLCASMDLMYSNQPQHFGDGTRLSIL.

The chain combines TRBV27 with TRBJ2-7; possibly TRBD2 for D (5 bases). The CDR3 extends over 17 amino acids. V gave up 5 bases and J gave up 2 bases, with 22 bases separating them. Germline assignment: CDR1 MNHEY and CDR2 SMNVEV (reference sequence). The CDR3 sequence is CASSLKGRGHPPYEQYF. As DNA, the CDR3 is TGTGCCAGCAGTCTAAAGGGTAGAGGGCACCCCCCCTACGAGCAGTACTTC.

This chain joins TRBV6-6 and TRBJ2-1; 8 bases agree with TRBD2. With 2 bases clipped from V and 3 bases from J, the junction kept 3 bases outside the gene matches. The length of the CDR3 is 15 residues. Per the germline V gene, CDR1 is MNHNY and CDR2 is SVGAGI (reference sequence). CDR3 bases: TGTGCCAGCAGTTACACTAGCGGTTTCTACAATGAGCAGTTCTTC. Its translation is CASSYTSGFYNEQFF.

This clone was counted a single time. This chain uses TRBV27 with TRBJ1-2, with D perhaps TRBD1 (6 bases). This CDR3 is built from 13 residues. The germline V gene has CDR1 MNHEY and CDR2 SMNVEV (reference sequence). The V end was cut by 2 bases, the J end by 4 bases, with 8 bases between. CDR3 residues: CASSLGGVYGYTF. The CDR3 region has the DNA TGTGCCAGCAGTTTAGGGGGCGTCTATGGCTACACCTTC.

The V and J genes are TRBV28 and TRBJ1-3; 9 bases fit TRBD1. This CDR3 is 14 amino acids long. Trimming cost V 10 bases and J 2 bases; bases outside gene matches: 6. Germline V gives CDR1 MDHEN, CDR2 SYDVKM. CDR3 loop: CATQGADTGNTIYF. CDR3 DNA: TGTGCCACACAGGGGGCTGATACTGGAAACACCATATATTTT.

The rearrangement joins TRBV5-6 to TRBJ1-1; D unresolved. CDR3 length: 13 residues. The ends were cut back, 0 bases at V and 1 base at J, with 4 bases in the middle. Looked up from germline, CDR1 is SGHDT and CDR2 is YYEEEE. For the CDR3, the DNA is TGTGCCAGCAGCTTGGCCCGGAACACTGAAGCTTTCTTT. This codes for CASSLARNTEAFF.

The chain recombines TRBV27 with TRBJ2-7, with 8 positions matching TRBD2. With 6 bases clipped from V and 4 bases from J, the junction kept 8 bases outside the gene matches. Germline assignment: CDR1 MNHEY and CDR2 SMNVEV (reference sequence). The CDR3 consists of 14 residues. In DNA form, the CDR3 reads TGTGCCAGCAGCCCCGGGGGGGGTGGTTACGAGCAGTACTTC. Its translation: CASSPGGGGYEQYF.

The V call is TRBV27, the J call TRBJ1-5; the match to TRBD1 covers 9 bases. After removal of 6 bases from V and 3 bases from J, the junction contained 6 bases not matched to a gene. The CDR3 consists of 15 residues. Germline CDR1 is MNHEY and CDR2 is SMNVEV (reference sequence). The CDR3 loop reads CASSYTGGLNQPQHF. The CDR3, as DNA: TGTGCCAGCAGCTACACAGGGGGCCTCAATCAGCCCCAGCATTTT.

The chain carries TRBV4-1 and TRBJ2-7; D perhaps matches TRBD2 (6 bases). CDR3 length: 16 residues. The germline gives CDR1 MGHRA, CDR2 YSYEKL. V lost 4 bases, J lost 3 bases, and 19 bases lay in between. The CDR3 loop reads CASSPTKGWEDYEQYF. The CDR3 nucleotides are TGCGCCAGCAGCCCAACGAAGGGGTGGGAGGACTACGAGCAGTACTTC.